The entry below describes one T cell receptor beta chain. This sample was taken from a study of monozygotic twins with inflammatory bowel disease. Through template switching, UMIs that included a 6-nucleotide sample barcode were added. TCRdb re-called the 5' RACE reads and catalogs CDR3 proteins one per entry, DNA excluded. The sample table includes 420,000 or so distinct CDR3 sequences. In germline, CDR1 is KGHSH, CDR2 LQKENI. This CDR3 is built from 13 residues. The TCR sequence derives from a human donor with ulcerative colitis or Crohn's disease, or a healthy co-twin of an affected twin (not recorded which). V usage is TRBV18 and J usage is TRBJ1-1. The sample was blood. The chain's CDR3 is CASKTKEDTEAFF.